The 9 T cell receptor beta chains given below trace back to one sample, sequenced in a study of shared clonotypes between healthy human individuals. Sequencing used immunoSEQ multiplex PCR; TCRdb keeps in-frame clones, though not all of them. The table lists more than 2 million clones, approximately 95% of them singletons. The sequencing sample was made of naive CD4+ T cells sorted from blood. The subset is: CD45RA+ positively selected. All receptors come from a man younger than 35 in good health.

The genes are TRBV28 and TRBJ1-1, with D uncertain. V gave up 5 bases and J gave up 9 bases, with 10 bases separating them. Germline CDR1 reads MDHEN; CDR2 reads SYDVKM. The length of the CDR3 is 11 residues. The CDR3 loop is CASSPLKKAFF. CDR3 nucleotides: TGTGCCAGCAGTCCCCTGAAAAAAGCTTTCTTT.

This chain connects TRBV6-5 to TRBJ1-2, with D possibly being TRBD1 (5 bases). Germline lookup yields CDR1 MNHEY and CDR2 SVGAGI. V was trimmed by 3 bases and J by 2 bases, leaving 13 bases between them. The CDR3 sequence is 15 residues long. The CDR3 bases are TGTGCCAGCAGTTATCGACAGACGTCGAACTATGGCTACACCTTC. It codes for CASSYRQTSNYGYTF.

This chain uses TRBV5-8 with TRBJ2-1; D remains unclear. The CDR3 length is 15 residues. Trimming shortened V by 1 base and J by 2 bases, and 10 bases separated the two germline ends. Germline V gene data show CDR1 as SGHTS and CDR2 as YDEGEE. CDR3 in DNA: TGTGCCAGCAGCTTGTGGCCCTTAACCTACAATGAGCAGTTCTTC. Its translation is CASSLWPLTYNEQFF.

In its sample, this clone was seen once. J is TRBJ2-7 and V is TRBV7-2; weak D call: TRBD2 (5 bases). CDR3 length: 13 amino acids. Germline CDR1 is SGHTA and CDR2 is FQGNSA. V gave up 5 bases and J gave up 13 bases, with 21 bases separating them. The CDR3 bases are TGTGCCAGCAGCCGGGATTTTATCGGTCTACCATACTTC. This translates into CASSRDFIGLPYF.

The gene calls are TRBV6-6 and TRBJ1-1; D possibly corresponds to TRBD1 (6 bases). This CDR3 is built from 16 residues. Trimming shortened V by 3 bases and J by 0 bases, and 14 bases separated the two germline ends. Germline V CDR1 and CDR2: MNHNY, SVGAGI (reference sequence). The CDR3 loop reads CASSYQGTRLNTEAFF. The CDR3 nucleotides read TGTGCCAGCAGTTATCAGGGGACGAGACTGAACACTGAAGCTTTCTTT.

The chain carries TRBV28 and TRBJ2-4, with D perhaps matching TRBD1 (5 bases). Trimming pared 6 bases from V and 0 bases from J, leaving 12 bases between. The CDR3 is 15 residues long. CDR1 MDHEN and CDR2 SYDVKM come from the germline V gene. The CDR3 DNA reads TGTGCCAGCAGGAGCTCAGGGATAGCCAAAAACATTCAGTACTTC. Translated, it gives CASRSSGIAKNIQYF.

The rearrangement joins TRBV4-3 to TRBJ2-3, with a tentative D call TRBD1 (6 bases). Trimming stripped 1 base from V and 3 bases from J, with 11 bases between. Germline V gives CDR1 LGHNA, CDR2 YSLEER. This CDR3 spans 15 amino acids. CDR3 residues: CASSQGGQKTDTQYF. DNA for the CDR3: TGCGCCAGCAGCCAAGGCGGACAGAAGACAGATACGCAGTATTTT.

The chain couples TRBV7-9 to TRBJ2-1; 12 nucleotides line up with TRBD1. With 4 bases clipped from V and 8 bases from J, the junction kept 6 bases outside the gene matches. CDR1 is SEHNR and CDR2 is FQNEAQ in the germline V gene (reference sequence). This CDR3 has 15 residues. CDR3: CASSSGTGGLDEQFF. DNA for the CDR3: TGTGCCAGCAGCTCCGGGACAGGGGGCTTGGATGAGCAGTTCTTC.

Notes on this clone: Other DNA sequences of this sample code for an identical CDR3. The gene calls are TRBV5-8 and TRBJ2-3; D is uncertain. V was pared by 0 bases and J by 1 base, with 3 bases between. This CDR3 has 13 amino acids. Germline V gives CDR1 SGHTS, CDR2 YDEGEE. The CDR3 DNA follows: TGTGCCAGCAGCTTGGAAGGCACAGATACGCAGTATTTT. Its translation is CASSLEGTDTQYF.